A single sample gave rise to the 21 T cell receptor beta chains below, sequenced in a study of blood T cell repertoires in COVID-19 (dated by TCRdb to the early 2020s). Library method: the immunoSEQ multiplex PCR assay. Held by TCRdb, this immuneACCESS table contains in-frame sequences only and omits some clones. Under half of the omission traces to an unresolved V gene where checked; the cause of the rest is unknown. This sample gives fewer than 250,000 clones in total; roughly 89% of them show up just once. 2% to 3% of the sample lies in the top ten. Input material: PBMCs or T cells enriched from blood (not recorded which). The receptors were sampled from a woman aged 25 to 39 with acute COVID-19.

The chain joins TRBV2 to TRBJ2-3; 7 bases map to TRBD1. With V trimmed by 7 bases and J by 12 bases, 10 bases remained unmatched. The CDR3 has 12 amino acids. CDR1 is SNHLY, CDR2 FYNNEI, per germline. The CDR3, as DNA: TGTGCCAGCACTCCACAGACAGGGTCACAGTATTTT. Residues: CASTPQTGSQYF.

CDR3 loop: CASSLLQGQGNNEQFF. The CDR3 DNA reads as TGTGCCAGCAGCCTCTTACAGGGACAGGGGAACAATGAGCAGTTCTTC. The chain employs TRBV13 and TRBJ2-1; TRBD1 aligns across 10 bases. Germline values: CDR1 PRHDT, CDR2 FYEKMQ (reference sequence). The CDR3 loop spans 16 amino acids. V gave up 5 bases and J gave up 5 bases; unmatched junction bases: 9.

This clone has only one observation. CDR3 DNA sequence: TGTGCCAGTAGTCCACGACTAACAGGGGTGTACGAGCAGTACTTC. This encodes CASSPRLTGVYEQYF. The rearrangement uses TRBV19 and TRBJ2-7, with 7 positions matching TRBD1. CDR1 and CDR2 (germline): LNHDA, SQIVND (reference sequence). CDR3 length equals 15 residues. The J segment lost 4 bases and the V segment lost 5 bases, leaving 11 bases of the junction unmatched.

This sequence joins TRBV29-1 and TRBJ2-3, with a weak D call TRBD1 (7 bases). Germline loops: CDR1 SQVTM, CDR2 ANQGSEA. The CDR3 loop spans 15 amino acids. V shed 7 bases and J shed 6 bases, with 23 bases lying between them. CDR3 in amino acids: CSARPTGRHTDTQYF. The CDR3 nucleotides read TGCAGCGCTAGACCGACAGGGAGGCACACGGATACGCAGTATTTT.

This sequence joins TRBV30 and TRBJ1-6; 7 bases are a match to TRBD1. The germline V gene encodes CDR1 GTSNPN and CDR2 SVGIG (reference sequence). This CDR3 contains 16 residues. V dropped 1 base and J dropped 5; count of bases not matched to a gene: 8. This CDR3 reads CAWSDNTGAHNSPLHF. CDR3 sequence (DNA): TGTGCCTGGAGTGATAATACAGGGGCCCATAATTCACCCCTCCACTTT. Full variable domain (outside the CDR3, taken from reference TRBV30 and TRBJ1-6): SQTIHQWPATLVQPVGSPLSLECTVEGTSNPNLYWYRQAAGRGLQLLFYSVGIGQISSEVPQNLSASRPQDRQFILSSKKLLLSDSGFYLCAWSDNTGAHNSPLHFGNGTRLTVT.

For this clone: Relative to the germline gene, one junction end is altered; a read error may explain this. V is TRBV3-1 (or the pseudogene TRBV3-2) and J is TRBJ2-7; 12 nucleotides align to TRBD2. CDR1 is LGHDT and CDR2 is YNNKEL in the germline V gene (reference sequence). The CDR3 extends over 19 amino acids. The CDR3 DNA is TGTGCCCGCAGCCAAGGGGGGGCCCTAGCGGGGGGGCCCTCCTACGAGCAGTACTTC. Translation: CARSQGGALAGGPSYEQYF.

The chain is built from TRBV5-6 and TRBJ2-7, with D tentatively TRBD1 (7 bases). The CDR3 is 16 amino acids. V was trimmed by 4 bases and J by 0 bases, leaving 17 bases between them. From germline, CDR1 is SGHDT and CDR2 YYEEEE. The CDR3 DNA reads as TGTGCCAGCAGCCGAGCGCGGGACAGAAACTCCTACGAGCAGTACTTC. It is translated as CASSRARDRNSYEQYF. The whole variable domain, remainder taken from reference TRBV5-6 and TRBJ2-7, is DAGVTQSPTHLIKTRGQQVTLRCSPKSGHDTVSWYQQALGQGPQFIFQYYEEEERQRGNFPDRFSGHQFPNYSSELNVNALLLGDSALYLCASSRARDRNSYEQYFGPGTRLTVT.

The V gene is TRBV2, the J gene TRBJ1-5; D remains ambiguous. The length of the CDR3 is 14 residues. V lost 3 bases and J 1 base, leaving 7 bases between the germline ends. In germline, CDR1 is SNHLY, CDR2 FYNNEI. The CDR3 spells CASSELQSNQPQHF. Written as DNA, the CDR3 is TGTGCCAGCAGTGAGCTCCAGAGCAATCAGCCCCAGCATTTT.

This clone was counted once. This CDR3 is CASSMGTSGVYEQYF. CDR3 nucleotide sequence: TGTGCCAGTAGTATGGGGACTAGCGGGGTGTACGAGCAGTACTTC. V gene TRBV19 combines with J gene TRBJ2-7; 13 bases map to TRBD2. Germline assignment: CDR1 LNHDA and CDR2 SQIVND (reference sequence). J was trimmed by 4 bases and V by 3 bases; bases with no gene match: 3. This CDR3 is built from 15 residues.

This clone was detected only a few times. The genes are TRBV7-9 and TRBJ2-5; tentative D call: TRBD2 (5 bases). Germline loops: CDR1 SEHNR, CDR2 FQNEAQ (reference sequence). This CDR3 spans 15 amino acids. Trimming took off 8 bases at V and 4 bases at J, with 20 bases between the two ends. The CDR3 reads CASGSGVSSGETQYF. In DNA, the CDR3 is TGTGCCAGCGGGTCCGGGGTCAGCTCAGGAGAGACCCAGTACTTC.

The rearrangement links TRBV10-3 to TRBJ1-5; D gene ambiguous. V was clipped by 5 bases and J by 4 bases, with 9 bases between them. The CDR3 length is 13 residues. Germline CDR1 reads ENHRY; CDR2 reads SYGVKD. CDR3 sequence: CAISSLTNQPQHF. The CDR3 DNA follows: TGTGCCATCAGTTCGCTTACTAATCAGCCCCAGCATTTT.

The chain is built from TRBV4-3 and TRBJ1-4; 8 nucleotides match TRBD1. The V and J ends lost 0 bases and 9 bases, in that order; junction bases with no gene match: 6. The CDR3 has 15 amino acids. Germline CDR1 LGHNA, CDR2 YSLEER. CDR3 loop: CASSQETGGNKKLFF. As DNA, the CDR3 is TGCGCCAGCAGCCAAGAAACAGGGGGAAATAAAAAACTGTTTTTT.

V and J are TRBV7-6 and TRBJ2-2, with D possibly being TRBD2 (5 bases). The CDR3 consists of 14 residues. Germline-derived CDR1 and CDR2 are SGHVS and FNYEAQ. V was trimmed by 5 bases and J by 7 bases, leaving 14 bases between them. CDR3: CASSPPRGIGELFF. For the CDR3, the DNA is TGTGCCAGCAGCCCCCCTCGGGGAATCGGGGAGCTGTTTTTT.

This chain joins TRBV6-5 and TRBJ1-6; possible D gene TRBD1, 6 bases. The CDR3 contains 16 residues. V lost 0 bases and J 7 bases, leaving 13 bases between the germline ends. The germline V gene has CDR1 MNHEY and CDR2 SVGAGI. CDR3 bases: TGTGCCAGCAGTTACTCGAAACAGGGTACGAATTCACCCCTCCACTTT. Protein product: CASSYSKQGTNSPLHF.

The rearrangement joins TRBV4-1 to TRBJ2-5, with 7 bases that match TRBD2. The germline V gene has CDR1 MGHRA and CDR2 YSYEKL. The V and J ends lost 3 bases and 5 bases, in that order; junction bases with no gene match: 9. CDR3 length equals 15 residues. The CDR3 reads CASSQSGVMSETQYF. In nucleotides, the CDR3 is TGCGCCAGCAGCCAGAGCGGGGTGATGAGCGAGACCCAGTACTTC.

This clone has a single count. CDR3: CASSYGDRGNGDEQYF. Here the CDR3 DNA reads TGTGCCAGCAGTTACGGGGACAGGGGGAACGGCGACGAGCAGTACTTC. The gene calls are TRBV6-5 and TRBJ2-7; 11 bases align to TRBD1. Unmatched junction bases numbered 8, after V lost 2 bases and J lost 5 bases. The CDR3 has 16 amino acids. Germline V gene data show CDR1 as MNHEY and CDR2 as SVGAGI.

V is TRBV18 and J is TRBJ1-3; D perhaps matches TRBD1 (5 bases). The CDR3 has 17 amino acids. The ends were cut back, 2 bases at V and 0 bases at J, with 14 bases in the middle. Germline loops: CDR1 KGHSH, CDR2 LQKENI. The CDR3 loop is CASSPGAVKSSGNTIYF. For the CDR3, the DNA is TGTGCCAGCTCACCAGGGGCGGTAAAGAGCTCTGGAAACACCATATATTTT.

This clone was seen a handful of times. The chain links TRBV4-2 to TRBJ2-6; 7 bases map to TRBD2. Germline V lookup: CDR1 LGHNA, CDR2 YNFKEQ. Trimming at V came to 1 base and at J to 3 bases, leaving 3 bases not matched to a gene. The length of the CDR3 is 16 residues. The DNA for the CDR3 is TGTGCCAGCAGCCAAGGCGGGAGAGGTGGGGCCAACGTCCTGACTTTC. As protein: CASSQGGRGGANVLTF.

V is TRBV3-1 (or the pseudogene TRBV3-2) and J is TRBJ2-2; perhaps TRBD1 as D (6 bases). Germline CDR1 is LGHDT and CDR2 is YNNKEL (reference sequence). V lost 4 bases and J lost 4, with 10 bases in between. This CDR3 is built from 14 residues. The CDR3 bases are TGTGCCAGCAGCCCTGACAGGAGCACCGGGGAGCTGTTTTTT. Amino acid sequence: CASSPDRSTGELFF.

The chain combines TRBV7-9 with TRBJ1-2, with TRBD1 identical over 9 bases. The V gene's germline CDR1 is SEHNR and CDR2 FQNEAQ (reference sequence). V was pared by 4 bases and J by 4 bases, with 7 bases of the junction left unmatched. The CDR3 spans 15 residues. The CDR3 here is CASSSLQGARYGYTF. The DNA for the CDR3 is TGTGCCAGCAGCTCCTTACAGGGGGCCCGCTATGGCTACACCTTC.

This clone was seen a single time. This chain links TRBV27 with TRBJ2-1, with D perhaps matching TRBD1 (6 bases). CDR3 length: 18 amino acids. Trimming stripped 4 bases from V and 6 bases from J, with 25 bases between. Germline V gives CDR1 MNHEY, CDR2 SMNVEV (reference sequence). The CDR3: CASSSSLNRAPMSNEQFF. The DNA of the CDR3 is TGTGCCAGCAGTTCCTCCCTAAACAGGGCCCCAATGTCCAATGAGCAGTTCTTC.